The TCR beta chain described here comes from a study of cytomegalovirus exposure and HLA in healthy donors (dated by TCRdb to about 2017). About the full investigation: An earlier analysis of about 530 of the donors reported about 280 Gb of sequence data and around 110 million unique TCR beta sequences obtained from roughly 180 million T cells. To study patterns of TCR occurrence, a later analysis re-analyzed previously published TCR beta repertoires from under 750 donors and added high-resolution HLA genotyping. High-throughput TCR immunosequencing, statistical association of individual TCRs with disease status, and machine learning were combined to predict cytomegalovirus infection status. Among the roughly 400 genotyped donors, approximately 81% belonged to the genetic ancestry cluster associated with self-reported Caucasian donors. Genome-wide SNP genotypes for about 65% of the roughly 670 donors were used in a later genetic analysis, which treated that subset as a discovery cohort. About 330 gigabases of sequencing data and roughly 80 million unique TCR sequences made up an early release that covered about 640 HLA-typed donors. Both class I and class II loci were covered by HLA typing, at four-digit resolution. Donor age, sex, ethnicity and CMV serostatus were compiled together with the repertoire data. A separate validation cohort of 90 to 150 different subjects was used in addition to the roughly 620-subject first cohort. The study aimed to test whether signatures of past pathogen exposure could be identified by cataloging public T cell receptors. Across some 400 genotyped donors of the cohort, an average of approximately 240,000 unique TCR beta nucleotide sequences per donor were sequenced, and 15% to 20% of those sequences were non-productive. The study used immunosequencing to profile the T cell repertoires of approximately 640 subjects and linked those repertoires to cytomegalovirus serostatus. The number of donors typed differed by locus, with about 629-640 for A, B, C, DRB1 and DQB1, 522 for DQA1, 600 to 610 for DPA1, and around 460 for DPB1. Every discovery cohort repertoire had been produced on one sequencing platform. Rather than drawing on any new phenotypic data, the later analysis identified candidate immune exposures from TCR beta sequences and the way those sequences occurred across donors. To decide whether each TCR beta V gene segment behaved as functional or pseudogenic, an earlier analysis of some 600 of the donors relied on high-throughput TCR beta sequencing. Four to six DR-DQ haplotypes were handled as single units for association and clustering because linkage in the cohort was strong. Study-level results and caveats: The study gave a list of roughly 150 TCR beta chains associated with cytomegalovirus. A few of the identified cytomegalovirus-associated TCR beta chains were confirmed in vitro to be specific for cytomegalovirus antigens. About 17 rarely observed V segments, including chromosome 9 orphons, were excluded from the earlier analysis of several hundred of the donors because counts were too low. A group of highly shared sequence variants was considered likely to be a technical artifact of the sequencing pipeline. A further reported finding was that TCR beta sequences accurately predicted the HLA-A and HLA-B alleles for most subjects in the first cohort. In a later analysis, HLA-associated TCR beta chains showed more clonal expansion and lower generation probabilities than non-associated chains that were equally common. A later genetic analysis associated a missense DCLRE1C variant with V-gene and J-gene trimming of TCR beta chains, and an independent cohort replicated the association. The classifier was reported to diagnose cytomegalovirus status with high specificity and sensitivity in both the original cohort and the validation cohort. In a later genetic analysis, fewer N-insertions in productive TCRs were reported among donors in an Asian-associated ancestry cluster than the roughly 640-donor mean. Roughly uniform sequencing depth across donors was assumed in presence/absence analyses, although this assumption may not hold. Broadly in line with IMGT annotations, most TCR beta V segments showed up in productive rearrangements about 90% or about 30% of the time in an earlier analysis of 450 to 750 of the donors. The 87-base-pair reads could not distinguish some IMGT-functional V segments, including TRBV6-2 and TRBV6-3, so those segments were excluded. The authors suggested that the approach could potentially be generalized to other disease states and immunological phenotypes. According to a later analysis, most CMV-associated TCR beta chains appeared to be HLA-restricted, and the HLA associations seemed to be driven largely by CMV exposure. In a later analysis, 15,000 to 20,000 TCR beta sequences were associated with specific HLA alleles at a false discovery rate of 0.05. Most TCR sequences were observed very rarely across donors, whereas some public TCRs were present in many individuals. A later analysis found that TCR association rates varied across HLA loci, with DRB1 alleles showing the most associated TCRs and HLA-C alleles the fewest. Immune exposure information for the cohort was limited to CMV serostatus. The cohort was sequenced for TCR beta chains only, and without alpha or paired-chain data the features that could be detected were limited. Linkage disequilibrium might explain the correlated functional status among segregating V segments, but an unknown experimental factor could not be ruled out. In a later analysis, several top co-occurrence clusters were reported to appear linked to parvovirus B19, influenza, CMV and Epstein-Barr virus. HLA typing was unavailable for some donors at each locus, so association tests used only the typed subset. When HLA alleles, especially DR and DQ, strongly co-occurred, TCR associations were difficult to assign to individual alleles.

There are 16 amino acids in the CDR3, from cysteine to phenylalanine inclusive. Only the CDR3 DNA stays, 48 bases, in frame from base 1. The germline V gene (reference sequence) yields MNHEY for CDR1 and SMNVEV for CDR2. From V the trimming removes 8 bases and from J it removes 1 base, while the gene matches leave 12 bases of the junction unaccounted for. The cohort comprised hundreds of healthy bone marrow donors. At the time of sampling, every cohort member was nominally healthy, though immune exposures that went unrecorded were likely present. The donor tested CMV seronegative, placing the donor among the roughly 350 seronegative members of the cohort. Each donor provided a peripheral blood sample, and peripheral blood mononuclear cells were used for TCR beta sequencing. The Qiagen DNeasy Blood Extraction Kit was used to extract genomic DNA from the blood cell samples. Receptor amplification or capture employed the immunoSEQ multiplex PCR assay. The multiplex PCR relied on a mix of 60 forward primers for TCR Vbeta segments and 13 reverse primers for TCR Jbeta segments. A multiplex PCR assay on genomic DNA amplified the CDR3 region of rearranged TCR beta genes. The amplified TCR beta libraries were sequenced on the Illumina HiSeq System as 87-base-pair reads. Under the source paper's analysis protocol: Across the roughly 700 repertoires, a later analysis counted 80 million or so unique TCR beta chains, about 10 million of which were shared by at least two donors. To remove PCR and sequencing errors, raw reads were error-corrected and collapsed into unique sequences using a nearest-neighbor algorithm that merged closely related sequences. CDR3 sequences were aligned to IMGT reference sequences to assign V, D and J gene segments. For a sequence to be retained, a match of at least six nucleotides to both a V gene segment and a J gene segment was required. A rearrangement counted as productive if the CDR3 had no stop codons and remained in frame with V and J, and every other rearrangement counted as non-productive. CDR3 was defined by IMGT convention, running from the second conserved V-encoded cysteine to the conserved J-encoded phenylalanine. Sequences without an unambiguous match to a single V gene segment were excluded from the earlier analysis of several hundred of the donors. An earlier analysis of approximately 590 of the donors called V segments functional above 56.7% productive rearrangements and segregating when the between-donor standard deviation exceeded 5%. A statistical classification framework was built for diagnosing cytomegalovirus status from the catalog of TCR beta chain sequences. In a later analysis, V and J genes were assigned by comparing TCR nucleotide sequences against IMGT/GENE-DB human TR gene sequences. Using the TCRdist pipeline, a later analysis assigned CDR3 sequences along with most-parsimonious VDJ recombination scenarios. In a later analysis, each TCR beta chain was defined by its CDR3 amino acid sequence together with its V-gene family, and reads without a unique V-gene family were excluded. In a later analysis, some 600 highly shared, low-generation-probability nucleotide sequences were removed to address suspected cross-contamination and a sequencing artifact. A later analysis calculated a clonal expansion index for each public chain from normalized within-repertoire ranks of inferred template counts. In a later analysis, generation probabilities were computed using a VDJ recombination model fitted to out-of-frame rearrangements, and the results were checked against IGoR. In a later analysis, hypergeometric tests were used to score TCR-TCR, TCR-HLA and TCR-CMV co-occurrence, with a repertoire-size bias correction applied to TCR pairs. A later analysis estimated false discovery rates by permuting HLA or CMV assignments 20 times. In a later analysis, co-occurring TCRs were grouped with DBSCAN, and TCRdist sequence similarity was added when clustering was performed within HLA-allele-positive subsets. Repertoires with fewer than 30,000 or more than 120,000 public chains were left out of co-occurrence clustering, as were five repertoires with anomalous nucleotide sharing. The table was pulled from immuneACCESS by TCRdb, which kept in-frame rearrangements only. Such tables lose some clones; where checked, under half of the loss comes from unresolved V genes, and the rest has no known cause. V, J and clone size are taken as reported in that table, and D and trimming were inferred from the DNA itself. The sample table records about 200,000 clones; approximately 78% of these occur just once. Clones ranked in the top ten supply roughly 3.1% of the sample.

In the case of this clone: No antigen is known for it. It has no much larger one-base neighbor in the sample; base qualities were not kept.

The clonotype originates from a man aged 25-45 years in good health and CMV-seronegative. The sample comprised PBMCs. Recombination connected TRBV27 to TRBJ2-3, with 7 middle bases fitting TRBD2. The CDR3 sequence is CASRPGGNLGTDTQYF. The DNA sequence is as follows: TGTGCCAGCCGCCCGGGGGGTAACTTAGGCACAGATACGCAGTATTTT.